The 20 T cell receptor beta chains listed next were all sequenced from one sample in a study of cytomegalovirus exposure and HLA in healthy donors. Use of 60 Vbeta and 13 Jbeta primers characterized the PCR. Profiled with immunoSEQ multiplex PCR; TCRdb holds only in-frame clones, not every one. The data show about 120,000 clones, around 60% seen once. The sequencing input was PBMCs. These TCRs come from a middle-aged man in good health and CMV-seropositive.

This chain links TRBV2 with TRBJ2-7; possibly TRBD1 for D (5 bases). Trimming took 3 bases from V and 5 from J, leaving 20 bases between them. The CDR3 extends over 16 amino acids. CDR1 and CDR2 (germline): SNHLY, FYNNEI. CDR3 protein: CASSDLGAAADDEQYF. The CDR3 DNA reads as TGTGCCAGCAGTGACCTTGGGGCGGCAGCCGATGACGAGCAGTACTTC.

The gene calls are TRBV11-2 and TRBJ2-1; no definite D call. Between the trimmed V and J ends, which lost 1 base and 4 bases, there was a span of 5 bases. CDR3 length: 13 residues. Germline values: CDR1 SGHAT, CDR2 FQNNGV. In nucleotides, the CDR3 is TGTGCCAGCAGCTTAGCCCTATACAATGAGCAGTTCTTC. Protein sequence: CASSLALYNEQFF.

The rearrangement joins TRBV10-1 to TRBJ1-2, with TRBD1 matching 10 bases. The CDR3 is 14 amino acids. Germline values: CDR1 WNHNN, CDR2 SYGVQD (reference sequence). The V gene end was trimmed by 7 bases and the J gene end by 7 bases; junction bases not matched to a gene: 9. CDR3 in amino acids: CASTGGQGIGGYTF. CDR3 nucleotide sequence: TGCGCCAGCACCGGGGGACAGGGGATCGGTGGCTACACCTTC.

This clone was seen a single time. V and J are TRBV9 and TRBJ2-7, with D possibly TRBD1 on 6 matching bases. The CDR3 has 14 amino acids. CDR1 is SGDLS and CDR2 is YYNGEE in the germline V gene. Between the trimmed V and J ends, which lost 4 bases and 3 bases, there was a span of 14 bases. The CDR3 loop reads CASSPRGGDYEQYF. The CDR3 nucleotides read TGTGCCAGCAGCCCCCGAGGGGGAGACTACGAGCAGTACTTC.

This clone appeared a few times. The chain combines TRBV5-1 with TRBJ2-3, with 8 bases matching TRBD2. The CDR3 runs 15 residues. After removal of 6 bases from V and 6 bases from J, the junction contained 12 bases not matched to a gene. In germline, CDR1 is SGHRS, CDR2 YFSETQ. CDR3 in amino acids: CASTPVAAGGDTQYF. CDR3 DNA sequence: TGCGCCAGCACCCCCGTGGCGGCGGGGGGCGATACGCAGTATTTT.

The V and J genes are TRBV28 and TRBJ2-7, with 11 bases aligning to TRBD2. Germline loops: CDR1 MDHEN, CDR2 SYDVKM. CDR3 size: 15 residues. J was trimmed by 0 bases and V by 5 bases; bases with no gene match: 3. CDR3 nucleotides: TGTGCCAGCAGTCGAGGGACTAGCGGCTCCTACGAGCAGTACTTC. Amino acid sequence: CASSRGTSGSYEQYF.

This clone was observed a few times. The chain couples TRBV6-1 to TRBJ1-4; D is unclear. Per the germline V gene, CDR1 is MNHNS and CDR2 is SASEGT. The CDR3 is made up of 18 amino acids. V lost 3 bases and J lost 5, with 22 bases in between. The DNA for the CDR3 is TGTGCCAGCAGTGACTGTCCAAGTCTCCTAGTCGACAATGAAAAACTGTTTTTT. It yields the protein CASSDCPSLLVDNEKLFF.

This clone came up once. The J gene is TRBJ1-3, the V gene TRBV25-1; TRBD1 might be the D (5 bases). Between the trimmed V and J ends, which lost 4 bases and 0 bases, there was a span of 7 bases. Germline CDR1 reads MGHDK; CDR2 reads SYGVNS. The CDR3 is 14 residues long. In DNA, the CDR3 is TGTGCCAGCAGTGCAGGGTACTCTGGAAACACCATATATTTT. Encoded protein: CASSAGYSGNTIYF.

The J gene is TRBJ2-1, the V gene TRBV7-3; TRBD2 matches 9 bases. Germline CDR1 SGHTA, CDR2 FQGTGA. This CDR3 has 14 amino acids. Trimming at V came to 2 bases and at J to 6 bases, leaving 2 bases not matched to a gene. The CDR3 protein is CASSLLAGPNEQFF. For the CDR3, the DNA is TGTGCCAGCAGCTTACTAGCGGGACCCAATGAGCAGTTCTTC.

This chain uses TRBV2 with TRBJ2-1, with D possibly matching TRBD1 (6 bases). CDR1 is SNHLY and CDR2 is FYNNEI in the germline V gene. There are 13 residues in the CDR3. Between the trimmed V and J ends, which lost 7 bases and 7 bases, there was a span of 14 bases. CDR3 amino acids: CASIQGSRNEQFF. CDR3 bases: TGTGCCAGCATCCAGGGGTCAAGGAATGAGCAGTTCTTC.

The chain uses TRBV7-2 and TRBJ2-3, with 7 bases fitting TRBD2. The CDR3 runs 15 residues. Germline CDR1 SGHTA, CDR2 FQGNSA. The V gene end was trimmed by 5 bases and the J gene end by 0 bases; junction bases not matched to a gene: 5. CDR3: CASSRDYLSTDTQYF. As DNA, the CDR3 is TGTGCCAGCAGCCGGGACTACCTGAGCACAGATACGCAGTATTTT.

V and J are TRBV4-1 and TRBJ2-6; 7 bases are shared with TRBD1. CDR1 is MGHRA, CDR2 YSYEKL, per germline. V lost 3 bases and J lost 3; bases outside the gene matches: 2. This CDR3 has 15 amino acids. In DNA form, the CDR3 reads TGCGCCAGCAGCCATGCAGGGGGTGGGGCCAACGTCCTGACTTTC. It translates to CASSHAGGGANVLTF.

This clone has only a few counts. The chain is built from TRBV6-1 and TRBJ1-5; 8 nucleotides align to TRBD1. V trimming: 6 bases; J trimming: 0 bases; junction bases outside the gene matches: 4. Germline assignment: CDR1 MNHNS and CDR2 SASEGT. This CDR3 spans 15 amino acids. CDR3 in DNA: TGTGCCAGCAGGAGACAGGGGAATAGCAATCAGCCCCAGCATTTT. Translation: CASRRQGNSNQPQHF.

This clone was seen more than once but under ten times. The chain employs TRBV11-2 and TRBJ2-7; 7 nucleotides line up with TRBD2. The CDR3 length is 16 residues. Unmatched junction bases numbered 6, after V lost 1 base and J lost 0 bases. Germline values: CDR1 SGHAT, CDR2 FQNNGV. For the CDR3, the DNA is TGTGCCAGCAGCTTAGGGGAGGGCGGTACCTCCTACGAGCAGTACTTC. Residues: CASSLGEGGTSYEQYF.

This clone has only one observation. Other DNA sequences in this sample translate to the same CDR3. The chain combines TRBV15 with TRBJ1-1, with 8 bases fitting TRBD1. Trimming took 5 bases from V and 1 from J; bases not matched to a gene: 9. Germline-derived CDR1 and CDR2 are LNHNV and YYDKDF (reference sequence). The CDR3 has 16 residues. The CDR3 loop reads CATSPRAGGPNTEAFF. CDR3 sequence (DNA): TGTGCCACCAGCCCGCGGGCAGGGGGCCCGAACACTGAAGCTTTCTTT.

CDR3 region: CASSQIGETQYF. For the CDR3, the DNA is TGCGCCAGCAGCCAAATCGGAGAGACCCAGTACTTC. The chain recombines TRBV4-3 with TRBJ2-5; the D is unclear. CDR3 length: 12 amino acids. The V gene's germline CDR1 is LGHNA and CDR2 YSLEER. V was cut by 2 bases and J by 4 bases, with 5 bases left in between.

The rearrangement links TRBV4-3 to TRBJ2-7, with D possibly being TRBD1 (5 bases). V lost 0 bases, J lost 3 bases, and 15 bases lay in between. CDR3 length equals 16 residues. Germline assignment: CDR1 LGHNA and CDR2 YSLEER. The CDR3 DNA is TGCGCCAGCAGCCAAGATGCGGTGGGGCCCTACTACGAGCAGTACTTC. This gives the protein CASSQDAVGPYYEQYF.

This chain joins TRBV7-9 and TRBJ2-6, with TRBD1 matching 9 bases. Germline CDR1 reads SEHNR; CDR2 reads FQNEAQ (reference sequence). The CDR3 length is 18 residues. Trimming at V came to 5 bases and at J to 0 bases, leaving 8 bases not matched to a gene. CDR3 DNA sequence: TGTGCCAGCAGCCCGTGGGACAGGGCGAACTCTGGGGCCAACGTCCTGACTTTC. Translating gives CASSPWDRANSGANVLTF. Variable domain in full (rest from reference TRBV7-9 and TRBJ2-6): DTGVSQNPRHKITKRGQNVTFRCDPISEHNRLYWYRQTLGQGPEFLTYFQNEAQLEKSRLLSDRFSAERPKGSFSTLEIQRTEQGDSAMYLCASSPWDRANSGANVLTFGAGSRLTVL.

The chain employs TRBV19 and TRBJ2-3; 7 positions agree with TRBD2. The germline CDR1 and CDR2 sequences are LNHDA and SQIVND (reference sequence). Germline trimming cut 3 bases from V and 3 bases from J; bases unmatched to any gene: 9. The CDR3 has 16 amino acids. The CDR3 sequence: CASSMGLWGRTDTQYF. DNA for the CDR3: TGTGCCAGTAGTATGGGACTATGGGGTCGGACAGATACGCAGTATTTT.

CDR3: CASSLGGEGQPQHF. DNA for the CDR3: TGTGCCAGCAGCTTGGGGGGGGAAGGTCAGCCCCAGCATTTT. This chain links TRBV7-9 with TRBJ1-5; TRBD1 might be the D (5 bases). V was cut by 3 bases and J by 6 bases, with 12 bases left in between. The CDR3 is made up of 14 amino acids. CDR1 and CDR2 from the germline V gene are SEHNR and FQNEAQ (reference sequence).